These 20 T cell receptor beta chains originate from one sample sequenced in a study of OX40 agonist ivuxolimab in advanced cancers. The repertoire was sequenced with immunoSEQ multiplex PCR; TCRdb's copy has only in-frame clones and lacks some. The sample lists roughly 67,000 clones; more than 75% were seen once. The sample was CD4+ or CD8+ T cells sorted from blood, taken in a trial of the OX40 agonist ivuxolimab. Receptor source: an adult with an advanced solid tumor such as melanoma, head and neck, liver or kidney cancer.

This sequence joins TRBV30 and TRBJ2-7, with 9 bases matching TRBD2. Losses at the gene ends were 2 bases for V and 2 bases for J; bases not matched to a gene: 7. Germline V gene data show CDR1 as GTSNPN and CDR2 as SVGIG (reference sequence). The CDR3 is 15 amino acids. In DNA form, the CDR3 reads TGTGCCTGGAGTAATCCTAGCGGGGTAACCTACGAGCAGTACTTC. This gives the protein CAWSNPSGVTYEQYF.

The chain combines TRBV19 with TRBJ2-7, with unresolved D. V was shortened by 6 bases and J by 7 bases, with 25 bases between the two germline ends. CDR1 LNHDA and CDR2 SQIVND come from the germline V gene (reference sequence). This CDR3 is 16 amino acids long. CDR3 amino acids: CASSIRLGPSLGEQYF. DNA of the CDR3: TGTGCCAGTAGCATCCGGCTCGGTCCCAGCTTAGGAGAGCAGTACTTC.

This clone was observed once. The same CDR3 can be traced to other DNA sequences in this sample. The V call is TRBV11-3, the J call TRBJ2-3; D could derive from TRBD1 or TRBD2 (5 bases each). Trimming left V 3 bases short and J 1 base short, with 5 bases between. Germline V gene lookup returns CDR1 SGHNT and CDR2 YENEEA. The CDR3 loop spans 13 amino acids. For the CDR3, the DNA is TGTGCCAGCAGCTTGGGGGGCACAGATACGCAGTATTTT. Its protein is CASSLGGTDTQYF.

The table lists this clone with a count of one. The J gene is TRBJ1-1, the V gene TRBV5-5; D gene uncertain. Deletions cut 5 bases from V and 5 bases from J, with 16 bases between. This CDR3 spans 14 amino acids. The germline CDR1 and CDR2 sequences are SGHKS and YYEKEE (reference sequence). CDR3 nucleotides: TGTGCCAGCAGGCCGTTAAGGGAGCTGACTGAAGCTTTCTTT. Amino acids: CASRPLRELTEAFF.

V usage is TRBV28 and J usage is TRBJ2-7; D unresolved. Trimming took 4 bases from V and 5 from J, leaving 9 bases between them. The CDR3 totals 12 residues. Germline V gene lookup returns CDR1 MDHEN and CDR2 SYDVKM. The DNA of the CDR3 is TGTGCCAGCAGTTCCTTACGACACGAGCAGTACTTC. Protein sequence: CASSSLRHEQYF.

This chain links TRBV29-1 with TRBJ1-1; D gene uncertain. The CDR3 contains 12 residues. Germline values: CDR1 SQVTM, CDR2 ANQGSEA. The V end was cut by 4 bases, the J end by 3 bases, with 9 bases between. The CDR3 region has the DNA TGCAGCGTTGGTTGGGCGGACACTGAAGCTTTCTTT. Its translation is CSVGWADTEAFF.

The CDR3 nucleotides read TGTGCCAGCAGCTTTGGGGAGGACACTGAAGCTTTCTTT. Translating gives CASSFGEDTEAFF. The J gene is TRBJ1-1, the V gene TRBV7-9; D remains ambiguous. The germline CDR1 and CDR2 sequences are SEHNR and FQNEAQ (reference sequence). There are 13 residues in the CDR3. V lost 3 bases and J lost 3, with 8 bases in between.

The chain links TRBV28 to TRBJ1-4, with D uncertain. The CDR3 is 15 residues long. The germline CDR1 and CDR2 sequences are MDHEN and SYDVKM. V was cut by 3 bases and J by 5 bases, with 13 bases left in between. The CDR3 DNA reads TGTGCCAGCAGTTTGTTCCAGGTTGGGAATGAAAAACTGTTTTTT. Encoded protein: CASSLFQVGNEKLFF.

This sequence joins TRBV9 and TRBJ1-1; D remains unclear. V lost 4 bases to trimming and J lost 1 base, with 11 bases between them. CDR1 and CDR2 (germline): SGDLS, YYNGEE. The CDR3 contains 14 residues. CDR3 residues: CASSPRTENTEAFF. In nucleotides, the CDR3 is TGTGCCAGCAGCCCCCGGACGGAGAACACTGAAGCTTTCTTT.

The chain recombines TRBV5-1 with TRBJ2-7; tentatively, D is TRBD1 (5 bases). Germline CDR1 is SGHRS and CDR2 is YFSETQ. This CDR3 is built from 14 residues. V lost 0 bases and J 4 bases, leaving 11 bases between the germline ends. CDR3 protein: CASSLVQAPYEQYF. CDR3 sequence (DNA): TGCGCCAGCAGCTTGGTACAGGCCCCTTACGAGCAGTACTTC.

The chain has TRBV7-9 and TRBJ2-3, with 8 bases lining up with TRBD2. J lost 2 bases, V lost 4 bases, and 5 bases had no gene match. This CDR3 contains 15 residues. Germline assignment: CDR1 SEHNR and CDR2 FQNEAQ (reference sequence). The CDR3 here is CASSSSTSATDTQYF. CDR3 DNA sequence: TGTGCCAGCAGCTCATCGACTAGCGCCACAGATACGCAGTATTTT.

This chain joins TRBV7-2 and TRBJ1-5; D is uncertain. V was trimmed by 0 bases and J by 3 bases, leaving 9 bases between them. The CDR3 has 15 amino acids. CDR1 is SGHTA and CDR2 is FQGNSA in the germline V gene. CDR3 nucleotide sequence: TGTGCCAGCAGCTTAGCAGGAGAACACAATCAGCCCCAGCATTTT. Translation gives CASSLAGEHNQPQHF.

V is TRBV5-8 and J is TRBJ1-2, with 8 bases aligning to TRBD1. This CDR3 is 15 amino acids long. Germline trimming cut 6 bases from V and 0 bases from J; bases unmatched to any gene: 7. The germline V gene encodes CDR1 SGHTS and CDR2 YDEGEE. CDR3 coding DNA: TGTGCCAGCATCGCCAGGGACAGGCCTAACTATGGCTACACCTTC. It yields the protein CASIARDRPNYGYTF.

The rearrangement joins TRBV15 to TRBJ1-4, with 7 bases aligning to TRBD1. This CDR3 region has 18 residues. The germline V gene has CDR1 LNHNV and CDR2 YYDKDF (reference sequence). J lost 2 bases, V lost 0 bases, and 9 bases had no gene match. CDR3 protein: CATSRDAVRGYTNEKLFF. The CDR3 bases are TGTGCCACCAGCAGAGATGCAGTCAGGGGGTATACTAATGAAAAACTGTTTTTT.

This sequence joins TRBV18 and TRBJ1-2; TRBD1 aligns across 7 bases. Germline loops: CDR1 KGHSH, CDR2 LQKENI. With V trimmed by 4 bases and J by 8 bases, 4 bases remained unmatched. The CDR3 runs 12 residues. The CDR3 is CASSRTGAGYTF. The CDR3 DNA reads TGTGCCAGCTCACGAACAGGGGCGGGCTACACCTTC.

V usage is TRBV29-1 and J usage is TRBJ2-1; D not certain. Germline lookup yields CDR1 SQVTM and CDR2 ANQGSEA. The ends were cut back, 3 bases at V and 2 bases at J, with 11 bases in the middle. The CDR3 sequence is 14 residues long. The CDR3 loop reads CSVDLRVTYNEQFF. CDR3 nucleotide sequence: TGCAGCGTTGACCTTCGGGTGACCTACAATGAGCAGTTCTTC.

The chain joins TRBV28 to TRBJ1-2, with a tentative D call TRBD1 (6 bases). This CDR3 region has 12 residues. CDR1 MDHEN and CDR2 SYDVKM come from the germline V gene. V shed 3 bases and J shed 8 bases, with 10 bases lying between them. The CDR3 nucleotides read TGTGCCAGCAGTTTGAACAGGGACGGCTACACCTTC. Its translation is CASSLNRDGYTF.

The rearrangement links TRBV7-2 to TRBJ2-6; 11 bases are shared with TRBD1. The ends lost 1 base at V and 3 bases at J; junction bases unmatched: 8. This CDR3 contains 19 residues. CDR1 SGHTA and CDR2 FQGNSA come from the germline V gene. The CDR3 loop reads CASSLVGGQGAFGANVLTF. CDR3 nucleotides: TGTGCCAGCAGCTTAGTAGGAGGACAGGGGGCCTTTGGGGCCAACGTCCTGACTTTC.

This chain uses TRBV5-1 with TRBJ2-5; 8 bases line up with TRBD1. This CDR3 comprises 15 residues. The germline CDR1 and CDR2 sequences are SGHRS and YFSETQ. The ends lost 0 bases at V and 5 bases at J; junction bases unmatched: 6. CDR3 DNA sequence: TGCGCCAGCAGCTTGGCGGGCAGGGGGCTGGAGACCCAGTACTTC. It codes for CASSLAGRGLETQYF.

The rearrangement joins TRBV14 to TRBJ1-4, with 7 bases matching TRBD1. In germline, CDR1 is SGHDN, CDR2 FVKESK. The junction had 8 bases not matched to a gene; V was cut back by 0 bases and J by 7 bases. The CDR3 is 16 amino acids. CDR3 protein: CASSQDGRGPAEKLFF. CDR3 coding DNA: TGTGCCAGCAGCCAAGATGGAAGGGGGCCGGCTGAAAAACTGTTTTTT.